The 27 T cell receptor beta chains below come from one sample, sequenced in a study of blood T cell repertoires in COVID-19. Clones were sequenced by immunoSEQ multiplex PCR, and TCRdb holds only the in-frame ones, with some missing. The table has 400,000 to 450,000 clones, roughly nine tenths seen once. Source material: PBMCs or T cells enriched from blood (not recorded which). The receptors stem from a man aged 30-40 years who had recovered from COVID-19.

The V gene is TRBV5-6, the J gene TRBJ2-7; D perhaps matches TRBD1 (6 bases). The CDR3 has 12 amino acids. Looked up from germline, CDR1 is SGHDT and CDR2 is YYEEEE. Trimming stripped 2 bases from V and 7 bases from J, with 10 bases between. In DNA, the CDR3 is TGTGCCAGCAGCTTTGACCAGGGGGAGCAGTACTTC. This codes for CASSFDQGEQYF.

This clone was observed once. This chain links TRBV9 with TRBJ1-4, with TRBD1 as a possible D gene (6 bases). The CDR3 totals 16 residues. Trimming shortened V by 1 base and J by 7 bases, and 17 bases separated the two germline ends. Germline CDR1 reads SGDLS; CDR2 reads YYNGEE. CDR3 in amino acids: CASSVSPDRLTEKLFF. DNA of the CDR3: TGTGCCAGCAGCGTATCCCCCGACAGGTTGACTGAAAAACTGTTTTTT. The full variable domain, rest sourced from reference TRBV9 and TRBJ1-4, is DSGVTQTPKHLITATGQRVTLRCSPRSGDLSVYWYQQSLDQGLQFLIQYYNGEERAKGNILERFSAQQFPDLHSELNLSSLELGDSALYFCASSVSPDRLTEKLFFGSGTQLSVL.

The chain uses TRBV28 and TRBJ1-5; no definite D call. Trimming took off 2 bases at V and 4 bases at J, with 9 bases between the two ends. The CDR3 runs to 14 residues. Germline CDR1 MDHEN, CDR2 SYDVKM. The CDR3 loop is CASSLLRLNQPQHF. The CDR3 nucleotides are TGTGCCAGCAGTTTACTCAGGCTAAATCAGCCCCAGCATTTT.

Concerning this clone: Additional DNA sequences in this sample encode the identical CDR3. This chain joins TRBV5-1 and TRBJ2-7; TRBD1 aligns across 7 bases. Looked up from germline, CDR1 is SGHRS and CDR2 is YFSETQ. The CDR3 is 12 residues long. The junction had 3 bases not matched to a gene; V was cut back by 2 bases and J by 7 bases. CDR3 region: CASSLQGSEQYF. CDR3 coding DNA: TGCGCCAGCAGCTTACAGGGGTCTGAGCAGTACTTC.

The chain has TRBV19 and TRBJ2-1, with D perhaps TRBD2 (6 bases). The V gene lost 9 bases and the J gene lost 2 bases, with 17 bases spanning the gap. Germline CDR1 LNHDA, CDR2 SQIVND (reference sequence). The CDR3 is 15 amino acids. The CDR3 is CASRPLAEPYNEQFF. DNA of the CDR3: TGTGCCAGCCGCCCATTAGCGGAACCCTACAATGAGCAGTTCTTC.

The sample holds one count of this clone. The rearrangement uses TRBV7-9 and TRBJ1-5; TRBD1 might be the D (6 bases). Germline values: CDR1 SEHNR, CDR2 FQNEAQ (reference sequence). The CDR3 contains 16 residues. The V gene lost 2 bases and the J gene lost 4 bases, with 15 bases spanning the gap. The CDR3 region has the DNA TGTGCCAGCAGCTTATCAGGGGCCGAGGGGAATCAGCCCCAGCATTTT. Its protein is CASSLSGAEGNQPQHF.

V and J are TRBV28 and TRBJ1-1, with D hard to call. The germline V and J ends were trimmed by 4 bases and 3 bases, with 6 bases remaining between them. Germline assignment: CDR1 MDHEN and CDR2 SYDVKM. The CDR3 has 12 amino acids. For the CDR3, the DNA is TGTGCCAGCAGTTACAGAGACACTGAAGCTTTCTTT. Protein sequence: CASSYRDTEAFF. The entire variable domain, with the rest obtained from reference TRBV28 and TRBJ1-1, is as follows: DVKVTQSSRYLVKRTGEKVFLECVQDMDHENMFWYRQDPGLGLRLIYFSYDVKMKEKGDIPEGYSVSREKKERFSLILESASTNQTSMYLCASSYRDTEAFFGQGTRLTVV.

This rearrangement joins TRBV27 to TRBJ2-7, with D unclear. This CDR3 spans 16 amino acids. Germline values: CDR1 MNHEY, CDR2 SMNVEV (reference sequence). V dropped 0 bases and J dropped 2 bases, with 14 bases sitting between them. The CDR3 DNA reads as TGTGCCAGCAGTTTATCCCCCTATGGGCTTACCTACGAGCAGTACTTC. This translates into CASSLSPYGLTYEQYF.

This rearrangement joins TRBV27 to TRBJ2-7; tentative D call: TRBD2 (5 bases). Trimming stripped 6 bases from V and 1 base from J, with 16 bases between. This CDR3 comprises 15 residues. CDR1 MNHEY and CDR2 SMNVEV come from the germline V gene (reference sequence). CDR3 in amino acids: CASSPRGWESYEQYF. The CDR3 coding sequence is TGTGCCAGCAGCCCGAGAGGGTGGGAATCCTACGAGCAGTACTTC.

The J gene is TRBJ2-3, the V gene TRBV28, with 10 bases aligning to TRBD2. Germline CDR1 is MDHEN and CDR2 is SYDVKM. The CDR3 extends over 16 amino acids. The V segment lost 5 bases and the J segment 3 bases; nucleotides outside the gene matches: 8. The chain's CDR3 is CASSGGLAGETDTQYF. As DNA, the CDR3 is TGTGCCAGCAGTGGGGGGCTAGCGGGAGAAACAGATACGCAGTATTTT.

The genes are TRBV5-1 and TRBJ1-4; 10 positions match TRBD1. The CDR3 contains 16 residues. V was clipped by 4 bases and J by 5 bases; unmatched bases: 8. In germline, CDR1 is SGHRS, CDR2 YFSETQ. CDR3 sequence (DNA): TGCGCCAGCAGCGGGATTCCGGGACAGGGGAATGAAAAACTGTTTTTT. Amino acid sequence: CASSGIPGQGNEKLFF.

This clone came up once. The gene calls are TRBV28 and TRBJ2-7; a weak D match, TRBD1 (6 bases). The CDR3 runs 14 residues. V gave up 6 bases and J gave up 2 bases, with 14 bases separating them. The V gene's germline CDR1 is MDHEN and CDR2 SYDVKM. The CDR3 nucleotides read TGTGCCAGCAGCCAGGGTACAGGGACCTACGAGCAGTACTTC. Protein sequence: CASSQGTGTYEQYF.

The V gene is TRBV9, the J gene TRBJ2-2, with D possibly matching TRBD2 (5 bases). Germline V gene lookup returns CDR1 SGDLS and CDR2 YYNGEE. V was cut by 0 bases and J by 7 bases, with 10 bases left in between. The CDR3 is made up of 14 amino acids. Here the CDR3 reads CASSVGWRVGELFF. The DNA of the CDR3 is TGTGCCAGCAGCGTAGGTTGGCGGGTCGGGGAGCTGTTTTTT. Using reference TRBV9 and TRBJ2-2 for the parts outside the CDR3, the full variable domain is DSGVTQTPKHLITATGQRVTLRCSPRSGDLSVYWYQQSLDQGLQFLIQYYNGEERAKGNILERFSAQQFPDLHSELNLSSLELGDSALYFCASSVGWRVGELFFGEGSRLTVL.

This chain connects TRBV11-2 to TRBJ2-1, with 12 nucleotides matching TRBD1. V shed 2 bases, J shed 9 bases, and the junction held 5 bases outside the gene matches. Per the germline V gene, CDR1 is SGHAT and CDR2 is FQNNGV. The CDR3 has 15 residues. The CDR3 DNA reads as TGTGCCAGCAGCTTAACGGGACAGGGGGCGATTGAGCAGTTCTTC. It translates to CASSLTGQGAIEQFF.

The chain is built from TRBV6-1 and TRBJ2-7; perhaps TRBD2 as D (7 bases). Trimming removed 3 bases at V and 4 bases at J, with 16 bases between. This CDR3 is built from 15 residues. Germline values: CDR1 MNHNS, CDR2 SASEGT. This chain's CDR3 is CASSDAAGEGYEQYF. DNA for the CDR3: TGTGCCAGCAGTGACGCGGCAGGGGAGGGTTACGAGCAGTACTTC.

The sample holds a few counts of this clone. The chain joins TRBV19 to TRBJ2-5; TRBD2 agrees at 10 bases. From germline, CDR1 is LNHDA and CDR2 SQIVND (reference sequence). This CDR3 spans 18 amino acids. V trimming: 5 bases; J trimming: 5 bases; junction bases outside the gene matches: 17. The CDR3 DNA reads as TGTGCCAGTAGTCTAACGAGGGGGCTAGCGGGAGCGCTGGAGACCCAGTACTTC. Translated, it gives CASSLTRGLAGALETQYF.

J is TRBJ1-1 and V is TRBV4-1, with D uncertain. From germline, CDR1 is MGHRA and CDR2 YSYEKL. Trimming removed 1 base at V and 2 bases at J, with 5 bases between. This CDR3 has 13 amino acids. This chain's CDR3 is CASSQGTNTEAFF. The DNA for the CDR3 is TGCGCCAGCAGCCAAGGTACAAACACTGAAGCTTTCTTT.

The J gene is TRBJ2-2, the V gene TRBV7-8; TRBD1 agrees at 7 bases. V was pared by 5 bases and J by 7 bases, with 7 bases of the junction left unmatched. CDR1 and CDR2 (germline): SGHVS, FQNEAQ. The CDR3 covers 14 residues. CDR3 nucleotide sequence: TGTGCCAGCAGCCGAAAAGGGGGCATCGGGGAGCTGTTTTTT. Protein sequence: CASSRKGGIGELFF.

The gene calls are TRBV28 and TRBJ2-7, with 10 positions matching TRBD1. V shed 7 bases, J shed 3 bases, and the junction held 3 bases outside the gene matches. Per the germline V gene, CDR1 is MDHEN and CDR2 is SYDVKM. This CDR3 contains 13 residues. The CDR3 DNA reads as TGTGCCAGCACCCGGGACAGGGGCTACGAGCAGTACTTC. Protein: CASTRDRGYEQYF.

Here the CDR3 DNA reads TGTGCCAGCAGGCGGGACATCGGGAGGGAGACCCAGTACTTC. Its protein product is CASRRDIGRETQYF. The chain couples TRBV7-9 to TRBJ2-5, with a weak D call TRBD2 (7 bases). The CDR3 is 14 residues long. Germline CDR1 and CDR2: SEHNR and FQNEAQ (reference sequence). V was clipped by 6 bases and J by 5 bases, with 16 bases between them.

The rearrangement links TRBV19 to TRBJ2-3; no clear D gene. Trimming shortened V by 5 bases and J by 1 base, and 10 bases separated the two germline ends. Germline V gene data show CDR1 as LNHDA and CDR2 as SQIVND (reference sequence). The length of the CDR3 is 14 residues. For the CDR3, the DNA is TGTGCCAGTAGTGAGACTGATCGCACAGATACGCAGTATTTT. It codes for CASSETDRTDTQYF.

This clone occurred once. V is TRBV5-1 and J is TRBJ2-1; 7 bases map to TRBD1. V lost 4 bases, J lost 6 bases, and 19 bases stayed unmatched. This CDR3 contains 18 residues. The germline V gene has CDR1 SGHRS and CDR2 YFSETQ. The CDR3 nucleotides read TGCGCCAGCAGCCCCATGGGACAGCGGCCTACACGAAGCAATGAGCAGTTCTTC. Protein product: CASSPMGQRPTRSNEQFF.

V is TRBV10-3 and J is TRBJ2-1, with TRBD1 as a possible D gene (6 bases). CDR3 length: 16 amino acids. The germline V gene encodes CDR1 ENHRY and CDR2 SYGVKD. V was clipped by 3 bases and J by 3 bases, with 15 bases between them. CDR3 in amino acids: CAISDYTGQRYNEQFF. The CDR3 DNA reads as TGTGCCATCAGTGATTATACAGGGCAACGCTACAATGAGCAGTTCTTC.

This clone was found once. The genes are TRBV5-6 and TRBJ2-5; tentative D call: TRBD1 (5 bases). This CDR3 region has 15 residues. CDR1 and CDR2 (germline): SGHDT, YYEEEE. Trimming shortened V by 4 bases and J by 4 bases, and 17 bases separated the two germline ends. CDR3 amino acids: CASSPPGGQGETQYF. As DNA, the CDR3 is TGTGCCAGCAGCCCCCCCGGCGGACAAGGAGAGACCCAGTACTTC.

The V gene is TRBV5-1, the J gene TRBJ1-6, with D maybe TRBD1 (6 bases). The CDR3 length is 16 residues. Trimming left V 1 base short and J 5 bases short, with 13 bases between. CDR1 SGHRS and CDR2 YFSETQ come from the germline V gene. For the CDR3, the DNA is TGCGCCAGCAGCTTGACCTGGGGGCATAATAATTCACCCCTCCACTTT. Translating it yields CASSLTWGHNNSPLHF.

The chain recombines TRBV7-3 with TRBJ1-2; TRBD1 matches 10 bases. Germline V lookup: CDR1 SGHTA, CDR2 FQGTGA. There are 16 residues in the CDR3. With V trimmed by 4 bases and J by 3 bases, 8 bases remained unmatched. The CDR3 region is CASSSRQGALDYGYTF. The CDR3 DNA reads TGTGCCAGCAGCTCCAGACAGGGGGCGCTTGACTATGGCTACACCTTC.

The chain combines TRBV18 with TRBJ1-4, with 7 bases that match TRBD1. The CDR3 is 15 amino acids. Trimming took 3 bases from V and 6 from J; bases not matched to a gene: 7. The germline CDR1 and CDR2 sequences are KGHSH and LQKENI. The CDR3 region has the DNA TGTGCCAGCTCACCTCCGACAGGGAAGGATGAAAAACTGTTTTTT. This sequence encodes CASSPPTGKDEKLFF.